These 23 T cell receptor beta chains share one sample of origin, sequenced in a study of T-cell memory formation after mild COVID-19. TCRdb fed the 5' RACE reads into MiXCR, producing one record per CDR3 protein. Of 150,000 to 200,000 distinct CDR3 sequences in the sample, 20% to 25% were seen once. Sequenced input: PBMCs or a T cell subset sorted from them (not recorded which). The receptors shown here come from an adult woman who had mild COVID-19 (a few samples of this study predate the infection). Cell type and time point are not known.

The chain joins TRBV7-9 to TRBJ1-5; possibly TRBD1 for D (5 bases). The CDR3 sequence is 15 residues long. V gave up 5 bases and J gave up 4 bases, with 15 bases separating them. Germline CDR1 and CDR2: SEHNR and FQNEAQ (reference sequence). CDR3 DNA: TGTGCCAGCAGCCAACTGGGGGGTTCTAATCAGCCCCAGCATTTT. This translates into CASSQLGGSNQPQHF.

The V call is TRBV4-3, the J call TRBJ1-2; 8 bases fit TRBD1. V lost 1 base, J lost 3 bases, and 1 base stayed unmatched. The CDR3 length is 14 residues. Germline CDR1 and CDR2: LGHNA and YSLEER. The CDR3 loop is CASSQVTGDYGYTF. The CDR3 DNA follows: TGCGCCAGCAGCCAAGTGACAGGGGACTATGGCTACACCTTC.

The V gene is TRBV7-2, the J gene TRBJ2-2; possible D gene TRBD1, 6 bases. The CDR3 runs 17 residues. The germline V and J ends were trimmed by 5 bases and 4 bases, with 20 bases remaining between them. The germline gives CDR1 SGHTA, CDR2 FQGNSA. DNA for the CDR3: TGTGCCAGCAGCATAGAACGGACAGTCAGGGGCACCGGGGAGCTGTTTTTT. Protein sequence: CASSIERTVRGTGELFF.

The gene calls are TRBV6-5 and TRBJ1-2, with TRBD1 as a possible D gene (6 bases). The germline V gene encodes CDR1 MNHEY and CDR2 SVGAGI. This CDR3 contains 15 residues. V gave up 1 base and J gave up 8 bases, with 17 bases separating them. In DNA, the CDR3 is TGTGCCAGCAGTTACTTAAACCAGGGGATTGGGGGCTACACCTTC. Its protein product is CASSYLNQGIGGYTF.

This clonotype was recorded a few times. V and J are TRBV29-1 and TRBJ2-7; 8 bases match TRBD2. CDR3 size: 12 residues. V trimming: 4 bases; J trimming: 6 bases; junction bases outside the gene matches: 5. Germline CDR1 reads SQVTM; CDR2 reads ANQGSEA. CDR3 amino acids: CSVGGTSREQYF. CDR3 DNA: TGCAGCGTTGGCGGGACTAGTCGCGAGCAGTACTTC.

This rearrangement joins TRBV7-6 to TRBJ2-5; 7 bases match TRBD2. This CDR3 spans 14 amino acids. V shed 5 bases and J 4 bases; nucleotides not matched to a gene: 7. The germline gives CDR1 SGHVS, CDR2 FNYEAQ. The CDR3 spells CASSLLGEGETQYF. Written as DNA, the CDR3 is TGTGCCAGCAGCCTGCTTGGGGAGGGAGAGACCCAGTACTTC.

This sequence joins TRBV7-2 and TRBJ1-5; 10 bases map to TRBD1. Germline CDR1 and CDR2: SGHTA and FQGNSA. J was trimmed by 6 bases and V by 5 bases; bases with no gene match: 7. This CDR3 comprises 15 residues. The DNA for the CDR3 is TGTGCCAGCAGCACCGGGACAGGGGAATTTCAGCCCCAGCATTTT. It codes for CASSTGTGEFQPQHF.

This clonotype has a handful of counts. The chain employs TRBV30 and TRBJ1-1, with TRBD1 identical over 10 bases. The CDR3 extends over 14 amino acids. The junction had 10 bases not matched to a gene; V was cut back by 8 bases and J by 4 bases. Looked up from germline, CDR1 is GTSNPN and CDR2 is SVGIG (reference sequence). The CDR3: CAQDPGQGSTEAFF. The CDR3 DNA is TGTGCCCAAGACCCGGGACAGGGGAGCACTGAAGCTTTCTTT.

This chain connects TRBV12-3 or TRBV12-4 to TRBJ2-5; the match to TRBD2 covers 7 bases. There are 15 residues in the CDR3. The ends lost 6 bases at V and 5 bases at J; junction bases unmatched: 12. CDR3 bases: TGTGCCAGCAGGCCTCAACTAGCGAGTGGGGAGACCCAGTACTTC. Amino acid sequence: CASRPQLASGETQYF.

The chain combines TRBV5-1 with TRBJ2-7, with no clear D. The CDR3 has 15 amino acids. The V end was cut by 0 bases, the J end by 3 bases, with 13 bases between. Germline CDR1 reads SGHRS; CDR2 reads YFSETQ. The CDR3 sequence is CASSLEVPGVYEQYF. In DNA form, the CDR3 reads TGCGCCAGCAGCTTGGAGGTCCCGGGCGTCTACGAGCAGTACTTC.

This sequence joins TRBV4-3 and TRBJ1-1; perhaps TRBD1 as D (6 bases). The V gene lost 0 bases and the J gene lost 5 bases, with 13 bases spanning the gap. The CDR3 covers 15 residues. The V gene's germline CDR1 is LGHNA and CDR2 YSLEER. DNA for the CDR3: TGCGCCAGCAGCCAAGATATGGTAGGGGGTACTGAAGCTTTCTTT. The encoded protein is CASSQDMVGGTEAFF.

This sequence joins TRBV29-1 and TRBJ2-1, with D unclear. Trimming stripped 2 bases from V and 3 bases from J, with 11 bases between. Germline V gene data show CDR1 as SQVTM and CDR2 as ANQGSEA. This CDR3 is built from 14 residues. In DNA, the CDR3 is TGCAGCGTTGAACACCCGAGGATCTACAATGAGCAGTTCTTC. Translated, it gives CSVEHPRIYNEQFF.

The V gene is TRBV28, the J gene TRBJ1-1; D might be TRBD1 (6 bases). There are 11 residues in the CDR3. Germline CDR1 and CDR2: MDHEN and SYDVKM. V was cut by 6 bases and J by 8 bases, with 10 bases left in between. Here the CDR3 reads CASRPGTEAFF. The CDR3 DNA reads TGTGCCAGCAGACCCGGGACAGAAGCTTTCTTT. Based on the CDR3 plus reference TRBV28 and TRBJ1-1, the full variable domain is DVKVTQSSRYLVKRTGEKVFLECVQDMDHENMFWYRQDPGLGLRLIYFSYDVKMKEKGDIPEGYSVSREKKERFSLILESASTNQTSMYLCASRPGTEAFFGQGTRLTVV.

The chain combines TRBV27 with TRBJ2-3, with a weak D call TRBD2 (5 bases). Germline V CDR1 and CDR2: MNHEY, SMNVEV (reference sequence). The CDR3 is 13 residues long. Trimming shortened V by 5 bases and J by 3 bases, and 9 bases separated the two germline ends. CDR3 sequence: CASSPGGTDTQYF. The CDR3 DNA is TGTGCCAGCAGTCCCGGAGGTACAGATACGCAGTATTTT.

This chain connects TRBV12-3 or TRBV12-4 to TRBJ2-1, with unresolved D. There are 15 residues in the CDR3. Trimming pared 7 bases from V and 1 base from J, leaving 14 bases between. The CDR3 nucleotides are TGTGCCAGCACCATGCCCACGGGTTCCTACAATGAGCAGTTCTTC. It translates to CASTMPTGSYNEQFF.

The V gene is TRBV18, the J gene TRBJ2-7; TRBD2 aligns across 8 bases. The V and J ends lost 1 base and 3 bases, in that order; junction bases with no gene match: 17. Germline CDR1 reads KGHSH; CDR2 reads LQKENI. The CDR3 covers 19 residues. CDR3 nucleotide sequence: TGTGCCAGCTCACCACGTTACCTGCGGGGGGCGAAATCATACTACGAGCAGTACTTC. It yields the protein CASSPRYLRGAKSYYEQYF.

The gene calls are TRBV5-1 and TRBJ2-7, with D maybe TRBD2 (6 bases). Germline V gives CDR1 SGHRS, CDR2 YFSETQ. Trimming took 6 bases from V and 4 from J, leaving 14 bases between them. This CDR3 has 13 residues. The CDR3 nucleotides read TGCGCCAGCACCGGGGACTTGTGGTACGAGCAGTACTTC. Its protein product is CASTGDLWYEQYF.

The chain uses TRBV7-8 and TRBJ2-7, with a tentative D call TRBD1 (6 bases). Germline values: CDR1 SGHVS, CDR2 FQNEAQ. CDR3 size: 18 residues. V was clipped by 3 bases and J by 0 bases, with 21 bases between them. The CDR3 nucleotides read TGTGCCAGCAGCTTCAAGTCCTCCGGACAGTGGAGCTCCTACGAGCAGTACTTC. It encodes CASSFKSSGQWSSYEQYF.

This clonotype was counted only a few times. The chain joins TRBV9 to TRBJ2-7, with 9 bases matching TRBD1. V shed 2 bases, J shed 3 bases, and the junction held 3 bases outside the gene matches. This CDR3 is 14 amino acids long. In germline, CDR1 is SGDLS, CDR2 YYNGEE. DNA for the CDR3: TGTGCCAGCAGCGTCGGGACAGGGTACTACGAGCAGTACTTC. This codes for CASSVGTGYYEQYF.

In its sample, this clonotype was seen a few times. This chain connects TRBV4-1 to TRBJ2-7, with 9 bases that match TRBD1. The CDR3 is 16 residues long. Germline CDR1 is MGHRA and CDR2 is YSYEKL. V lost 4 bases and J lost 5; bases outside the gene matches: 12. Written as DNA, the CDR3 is TGCGCCAGCAGCCCCTCTTGGACAGGGGACTCGGACGAGCAGTACTTC. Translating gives CASSPSWTGDSDEQYF.

The CDR3 DNA follows: TGCGCCAGCAGCCAAGAGTGGGCATTGTCACCCCTCCACTTT. It translates to CASSQEWALSPLHF. The chain carries TRBV4-3 and TRBJ1-6; D not resolved. The germline gives CDR1 LGHNA, CDR2 YSLEER. The CDR3 covers 14 residues. V was trimmed by 0 bases and J by 10 bases, leaving 10 bases between them.

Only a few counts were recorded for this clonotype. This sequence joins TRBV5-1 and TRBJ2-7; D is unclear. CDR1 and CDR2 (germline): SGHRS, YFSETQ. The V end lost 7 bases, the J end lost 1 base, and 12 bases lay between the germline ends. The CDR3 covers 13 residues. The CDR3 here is CASYLDQSYEQYF. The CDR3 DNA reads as TGCGCCAGCTACCTGGACCAATCCTACGAGCAGTACTTC.

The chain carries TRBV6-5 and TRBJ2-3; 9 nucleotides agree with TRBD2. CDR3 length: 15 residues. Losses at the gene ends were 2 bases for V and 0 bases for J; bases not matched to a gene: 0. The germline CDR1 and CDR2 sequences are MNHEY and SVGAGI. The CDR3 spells CASSYTSGSTDTQYF. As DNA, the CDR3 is TGTGCCAGCAGTTACACTAGCGGGAGCACAGATACGCAGTATTTT.